The clone carrying this T cell receptor beta chain was found a few times. This specimen comes from a study of blood T cells in healthy people across ages. The CDR3 contains 16 residues. Germline CDR1 DFQATT, CDR2 SNEGSKA (reference sequence). Trimming removed 0 bases from V and 0 bases from J, with 15 bases in between. The use of a sample-barcoded 5' primer and a J-beta primer mix characterized a second PCR of 7 to 11 cycles. Via MiXCR, TCRdb re-called the 5' RACE reads, giving one row per CDR3 protein. This sample has over 1,300,000 distinct CDR3 sequences, with approximately 59% found just once. The sample was blood. This chain connects TRBV20-1 to TRBJ2-7; D is possibly TRBD1 or TRBD2 (5 bases each). The sequence came from a man younger than 35 in good health. The CDR3 sequence: CSARDGGPVPSYEQYF. CDR3 nucleotides: TGCAGTGCTAGAGATGGGGGACCCGTACCCTCCTACGAGCAGTACTTC.